Following are 24 T cell receptor beta chains from one sample sequenced in a study of shared clonotypes between healthy human individuals. The repertoire was sequenced with immunoSEQ multiplex PCR; TCRdb's copy has only in-frame clones and lacks some. The repertoire consists of more than 1 million clones, with approximately 80% occurring once and the leading ten covering 0.5% to 0.6%. Sequences were obtained from memory CD4+ T cells from PBMCs. Sample subset: CD45RA-negative fraction. These receptors all stem from a man younger than 30 in good health. Some clones in this sample may be carry-over from other donors' samples.

The rearrangement links TRBV28 to TRBJ1-2; no firm D call. The V and J ends lost 3 bases and 9 bases respectively, with 11 bases between them. The CDR3 contains 12 residues. CDR1 and CDR2 from the germline V gene are MDHEN and SYDVKM. As DNA, the CDR3 is TGTGCCAGCAGTTTTGGGGAACGAAGCTACACCTTC. Translated, it gives CASSFGERSYTF.

In its sample, this clone was seen a few times. The chain links TRBV19 to TRBJ2-3; D unresolved. CDR3 length: 11 residues. Germline lookup yields CDR1 LNHDA and CDR2 SQIVND (reference sequence). Between the trimmed V and J ends, which lost 10 bases and 6 bases, there was a span of 11 bases. The CDR3: CATQLGDTQYF. CDR3 bases: TGTGCCACCCAACTGGGGGATACGCAGTATTTT.

In this sample, this clone turned up once. J is TRBJ2-5 and V is TRBV2; D is perhaps TRBD1 or TRBD2 (5 bases each). In germline, CDR1 is SNHLY, CDR2 FYNNEI. V was pared by 4 bases and J by 9 bases, with 12 bases between. The CDR3 is made up of 12 amino acids. CDR3: CASSVREAAQYF. Written as DNA, the CDR3 is TGTGCCAGCAGTGTCAGGGAAGCGGCCCAGTACTTC.

This clone has just one count. This sequence joins TRBV27 and TRBJ2-1; TRBD2 aligns across 7 bases. Looked up from germline, CDR1 is MNHEY and CDR2 is SMNVEV (reference sequence). Unmatched junction bases numbered 7, after V lost 5 bases and J lost 3 bases. The CDR3 consists of 15 residues. CDR3 bases: TGTGCCAGCAGTCTCCTAGCGGTCCACTACAATGAGCAGTTCTTC. This codes for CASSLLAVHYNEQFF.

CDR3 DNA: TGTGCCAGCAGCGCACCGGGACTTAACTACGAGCAGTACTTC. This sequence encodes CASSAPGLNYEQYF. This chain joins TRBV7-2 and TRBJ2-7, with D tentatively TRBD2 (6 bases). The CDR3 contains 14 residues. The V end was cut by 5 bases, the J end by 3 bases, with 14 bases between. Looked up from germline, CDR1 is SGHTA and CDR2 is FQGNSA. The variable domain in full, with the rest retrieved from reference TRBV7-2 and TRBJ2-7, is GAGVSQSPSNKVTEKGKDVELRCDPISGHTALYWYRQSLGQGLEFLIYFQGNSAPDKSGLPSDRFSAERTGGSVSTLTIQRTQQEDSAVYLCASSAPGLNYEQYFGPGTRLTVT.

The V call is TRBV10-3, the J call TRBJ2-3; 8 positions agree with TRBD1. This CDR3 spans 15 amino acids. The J segment lost 3 bases and the V segment lost 5 bases, leaving 7 bases of the junction unmatched. CDR1 and CDR2 (germline): ENHRY, SYGVKD. CDR3 region: CAISSDRGETDTQYF. CDR3 in DNA: TGTGCCATCAGTTCCGACAGGGGCGAGACAGATACGCAGTATTTT.

This clone turned up a few times. The chain has TRBV7-2 and TRBJ1-1; no definite D call. Germline lookup yields CDR1 SGHTA and CDR2 FQGNSA. The V end was cut by 5 bases, the J end by 2 bases, with 9 bases between. The CDR3 has 13 amino acids. CDR3 protein: CASSPLSNTEAFF. The CDR3 DNA is TGTGCCAGCAGCCCCCTTAGCAACACTGAAGCTTTCTTT.

On this clone: The sample has other DNA sequences that encode this CDR3 too. The chain couples TRBV5-1 to TRBJ2-5; TRBD2 aligns across 11 bases. There are 14 residues in the CDR3. V shed 4 bases, J shed 1 base, and the junction held 0 bases outside the gene matches. Looked up from germline, CDR1 is SGHRS and CDR2 is YFSETQ. CDR3: CASSGTSGQETQYF. DNA for the CDR3: TGCGCCAGCAGCGGGACTAGCGGCCAAGAGACCCAGTACTTC.

The chain is built from TRBV4-2 and TRBJ2-7, with 11 bases lining up with TRBD2. This CDR3 has 19 amino acids. Trimming at V came to 2 bases and at J to 3 bases, leaving 15 bases not matched to a gene. Germline values: CDR1 LGHNA, CDR2 YNFKEQ. CDR3 loop: CASSQSRGGQGLAVYEQYF. CDR3 bases: TGTGCCAGCAGCCAATCAAGGGGGGGCCAGGGACTAGCGGTCTACGAGCAGTACTTC.

The rearrangement uses TRBV18 and TRBJ2-7; 10 positions agree with TRBD1. The CDR3 consists of 13 residues. With V trimmed by 6 bases and J by 5 bases, 4 bases remained unmatched. From germline, CDR1 is KGHSH and CDR2 LQKENI. The CDR3 here is CASSRQGADEQYF. CDR3 nucleotide sequence: TGTGCCAGCTCCCGACAGGGGGCTGACGAGCAGTACTTC. Combining the CDR3 with reference TRBV18 and TRBJ2-7 gives the whole variable domain NAGVMQNPRHLVRRRGQEARLRCSPMKGHSHVYWYRQLPEEGLKFMVYLQKENIIDESGMPKERFSAEFPKEGPSILRIQQVVRGDSAAYFCASSRQGADEQYFGPGTRLTVT.

This clone has just a few counts. The chain links TRBV18 to TRBJ1-1; D is undetermined. Per the germline V gene, CDR1 is KGHSH and CDR2 is LQKENI. V lost 2 bases to trimming and J lost 6 bases, with 10 bases between them. CDR3 length equals 13 residues. This CDR3 is CASSPLSTSEAFF. The CDR3 region has the DNA TGTGCCAGCTCACCATTGTCCACGTCTGAAGCTTTCTTT.

V usage is TRBV9 and J usage is TRBJ2-2; TRBD2 agrees at 10 bases. This CDR3 has 17 residues. V was clipped by 0 bases and J by 7 bases; unmatched bases: 9. Germline V lookup: CDR1 SGDLS, CDR2 YYNGEE. Here the CDR3 DNA reads TGTGCCAGCAGCGTAGCTAGCGGGGGAATCTCGGGCGGGGAGCTGTTTTTT. Protein product: CASSVASGGISGGELFF.

The rearrangement joins TRBV7-3 to TRBJ2-2; 9 positions match TRBD2. V shed 2 bases, J shed 1 base, and the junction held 2 bases outside the gene matches. The CDR3 sequence is 16 residues long. Germline V gene lookup returns CDR1 SGHTA and CDR2 FQGTGA. CDR3 bases: TGTGCCAGCAGCTTACAAGCGGGAGGGAACACCGGGGAGCTGTTTTTT. Residues: CASSLQAGGNTGELFF. Combining the CDR3 with reference TRBV7-3 and TRBJ2-2 gives the whole variable domain GAGVSQTPSNKVTEKGKYVELRCDPISGHTALYWYRQSLGQGPEFLIYFQGTGAADDSGLPNDRFFAVRPEGSVSTLKIQRTERGDSAVYLCASSLQAGGNTGELFFGEGSRLTVL.

CDR3 nucleotide sequence: TGTGCCAGCACTCTGACAGGTACGAACACTGAAGCTTTCTTT. Its translation: CASTLTGTNTEAFF. The chain has TRBV2 and TRBJ1-1, with TRBD1 as a possible D gene (6 bases). The CDR3 runs to 14 residues. Trimming shortened V by 7 bases and J by 1 base, and 13 bases separated the two germline ends. Germline V lookup: CDR1 SNHLY, CDR2 FYNNEI.

With regard to this clone: Being one base from a much bigger clone, this may be a read error. The chain recombines TRBV4-2 with TRBJ2-5; 9 bases align to TRBD1. The CDR3 spans 17 residues. The germline V gene encodes CDR1 LGHNA and CDR2 YNFKEQ. CDR3 in DNA: TGTGCCAGCAGCCAAGGAGGATGGGGACAGGGTCAAGAGGCCCAGTACTTC. It specifies CASSQGGWGQGQEAQYF.

This clone was recorded only once. J is TRBJ2-7 and V is TRBV28; 8 bases line up with TRBD1. After removal of 7 bases from V and 2 bases from J, the junction contained 4 bases not matched to a gene. This CDR3 contains 13 residues. The germline gives CDR1 MDHEN, CDR2 SYDVKM. CDR3 nucleotides: TGTGCCAGCACCACACAGGGGGCCTACGAGCAGTACTTC. Residues: CASTTQGAYEQYF.

The rearrangement joins TRBV11-2 to TRBJ2-6; possibly TRBD1 or TRBD2 for D (7 bases each). Trimming removed 7 bases at V and 3 bases at J, with 19 bases between. CDR1 SGHAT and CDR2 FQNNGV come from the germline V gene. The CDR3 covers 17 residues. The CDR3 DNA sequence: TGTGCCAGCACCCTTAGCAGGGGGGGATTTGGGGCCAACGTCCTGACTTTC. Translation gives CASTLSRGGFGANVLTF.

The chain carries TRBV28 and TRBJ1-2, with 8 bases aligning to TRBD1. Germline CDR1 is MDHEN and CDR2 is SYDVKM. V trimming: 5 bases; J trimming: 4 bases; junction bases outside the gene matches: 6. This CDR3 has 14 residues. The CDR3 sequence: CASSETGEVYGYTF. The CDR3 coding sequence is TGTGCCAGCAGTGAGACAGGGGAGGTCTATGGCTACACCTTC.

The chain combines TRBV2 with TRBJ2-7; D may match TRBD1 or TRBD2 (7 bases each). Trimming left V 5 bases short and J 5 bases short, with 19 bases between. Germline V gene lookup returns CDR1 SNHLY and CDR2 FYNNEI. CDR3 length equals 15 residues. The CDR3 reads CASSLDGQAGDEQYF. The CDR3 region has the DNA TGTGCCAGCAGTCTTGACGGACAGGCGGGGGACGAGCAGTACTTC.

V and J are TRBV29-1 and TRBJ2-2; 10 nucleotides match TRBD2. The junction had 3 bases not matched to a gene; V was cut back by 4 bases and J by 7 bases. The CDR3 extends over 13 amino acids. Germline assignment: CDR1 SQVTM and CDR2 ANQGSEA. The CDR3 bases are TGCAGCGTTGGACTAGCGGGCGGCGGGGAGCTGTTTTTT. Protein: CSVGLAGGGELFF.

The count of this clone is one. The genes are TRBV6-1 and TRBJ2-1; maybe TRBD1 (6 bases). Deletions cut 4 bases from V and 4 bases from J, with 14 bases between. This CDR3 is built from 15 residues. Germline V gene data show CDR1 as MNHNS and CDR2 as SASEGT. Here the CDR3 reads CASSGGTPPYNEQFF. The CDR3 DNA reads as TGTGCCAGCAGTGGGGGGACACCTCCTTACAATGAGCAGTTCTTC.

The chain has TRBV7-9 and TRBJ2-7, with 7 bases identical to TRBD1. With V trimmed by 1 base and J by 0 bases, 3 bases remained unmatched. This CDR3 is built from 15 residues. The germline gives CDR1 SEHNR, CDR2 FQNEAQ (reference sequence). DNA for the CDR3: TGTGCCAGCAGCTTAGACAGGGGCCCCTCCTACGAGCAGTACTTC. Translation gives CASSLDRGPSYEQYF.

This chain joins TRBV19 and TRBJ1-4; D not certain. CDR1 and CDR2 from the germline V gene are LNHDA and SQIVND (reference sequence). CDR3 length: 14 amino acids. V lost 3 bases and J lost 8, with 13 bases in between. The CDR3 loop reads CASSIPRPGEKLFF. In nucleotides, the CDR3 is TGTGCCAGTAGTATCCCCCGGCCAGGCGAAAAACTGTTTTTT.

This rearrangement joins TRBV18 to TRBJ2-3; TRBD2 is a possible D gene (5 bases). The ends were cut back, 5 bases at V and 1 base at J, with 16 bases in the middle. CDR1 is KGHSH and CDR2 is LQKENI in the germline V gene. The CDR3 runs to 16 residues. CDR3 sequence reads: CASSKRRTEGTDTQYF. The CDR3 DNA is TGTGCCAGCTCAAAACGACGGACGGAGGGCACAGATACGCAGTATTTT.